This TCR beta chain is drawn from a study of blood T cell repertoires in COVID-19. Study at large: The United States, Italy and Spain provided the acute and convalescent COVID-19 samples. T cells, B-cell-depleted T cells, or PBMCs provided the cDNA or gDNA that served as material.

The V gene lost 0 bases and the J gene lost 5 bases, with 11 bases spanning the gap. CDR1 is SGHRS, CDR2 YFSETQ, per germline. The length of the CDR3 is 14 residues. Study processing details: Amplification from reference gene primers served as the basis for estimated nucleated cell counts. TCRdb's copy holds only in-frame clones and misses some; the assay was immunoSEQ multiplex PCR. V and J calls and clone size are as listed in that table; D and trimming were resolved from the DNA. The sample lists about 35,000 clones; more than 80% were seen once. This clone has only one observation. Sequenced: peripheral blood. The sequence derives from a man between 60 and 70 years old with active or convalescent COVID-19. The V and J genes are TRBV5-1 and TRBJ1-1; D remains ambiguous. The CDR3 loop is CASSLAGARTEAFF. DNA for the CDR3: TGCGCCAGCAGCTTGGCGGGAGCGAGGACTGAAGCTTTCTTT.